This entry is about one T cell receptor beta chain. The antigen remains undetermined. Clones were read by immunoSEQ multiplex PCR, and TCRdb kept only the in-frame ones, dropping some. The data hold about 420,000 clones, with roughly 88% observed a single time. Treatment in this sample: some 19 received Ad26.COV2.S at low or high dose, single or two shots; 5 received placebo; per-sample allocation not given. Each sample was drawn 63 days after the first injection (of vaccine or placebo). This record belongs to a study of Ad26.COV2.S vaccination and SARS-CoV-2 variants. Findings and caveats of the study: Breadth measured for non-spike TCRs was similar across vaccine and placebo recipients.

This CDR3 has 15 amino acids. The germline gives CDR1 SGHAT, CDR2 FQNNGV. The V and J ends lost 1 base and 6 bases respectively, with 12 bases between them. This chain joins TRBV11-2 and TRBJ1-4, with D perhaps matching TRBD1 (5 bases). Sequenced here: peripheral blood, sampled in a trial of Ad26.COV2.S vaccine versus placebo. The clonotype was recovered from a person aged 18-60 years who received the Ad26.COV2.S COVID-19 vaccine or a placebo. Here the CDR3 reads CASSLVGTGYEKLFF. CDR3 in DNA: TGTGCCAGCAGCTTAGTCGGGACCGGGTATGAAAAACTGTTTTTT.